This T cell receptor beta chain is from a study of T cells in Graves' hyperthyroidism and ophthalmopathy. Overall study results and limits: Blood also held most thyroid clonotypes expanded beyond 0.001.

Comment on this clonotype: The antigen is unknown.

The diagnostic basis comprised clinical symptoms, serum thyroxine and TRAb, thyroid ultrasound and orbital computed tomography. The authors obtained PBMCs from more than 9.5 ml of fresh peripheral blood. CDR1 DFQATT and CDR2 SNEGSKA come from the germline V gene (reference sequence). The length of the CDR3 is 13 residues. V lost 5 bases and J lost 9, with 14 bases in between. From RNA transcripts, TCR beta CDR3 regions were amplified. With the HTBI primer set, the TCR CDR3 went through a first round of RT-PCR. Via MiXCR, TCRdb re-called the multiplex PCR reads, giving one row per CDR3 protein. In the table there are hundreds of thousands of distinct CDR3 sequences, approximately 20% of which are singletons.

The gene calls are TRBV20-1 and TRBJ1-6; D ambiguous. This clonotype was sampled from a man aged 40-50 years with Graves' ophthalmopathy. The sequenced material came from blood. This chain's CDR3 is CSAQQSSASPLHF. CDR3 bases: TGCAGTGCTCAACAGTCTTCTGCTTCACCCCTCCACTTT.